This T cell receptor beta chain was profiled in a study of human T cells and chemical hapten exposure. Looking at the study overall: Recorded diagnoses among the mostly female patients were alopecia areata, totalis or universalis.

Unique molecular identifiers were attached to individual cDNA molecules within the library. TCRdb used MiXCR to reprocess the RACE reads, holding one entry per CDR3 protein. The profile shows 150,000 to 200,000 distinct CDR3 sequences, 13% to 15% of them singletons. Time point here: patch test 1, 2 weeks after DPC sensitization. Treatment denoted: therapeutic diphenylcyclopropenone sensitization with weekly scalp DPC. Alopecia patients between 18 and 70 years old and suitable for DPC were used as donors. Points on this clonotype: Its antigen is not known.

CDR1 SGHKS and CDR2 YYEKEE come from the germline V gene (reference sequence). V lost 1 base to trimming and J lost 9 bases; unmatched junction nucleotides: 15. The CDR3 loop spans 17 amino acids. Study-wide results and limits: Relative to control repertoires, expanded TCRs gave rise to significantly more large CDR3 similarity clusters.

The V gene is TRBV5-5, the J gene TRBJ2-1, with 8 bases identical to TRBD1. The sequences come from whole blood, collected in connection with sensitization to the hapten diphenylcyclopropenone (DPC). This TCR came from a woman younger than 45 with alopecia areata. Some clones in this sample may be carry-over from other donors' samples. The CDR3 DNA reads TGTGCCAGCAGCTTGTTCTTTTCGGCAGGGGGCCGGGGTGAGCAGTTCTTC. Amino acids: CASSLFFSAGGRGEQFF. The variable domain in full, completed from reference TRBV5-5 and TRBJ2-1, reads DAGVTQSPTHLIKTRGQQVTLRCSPISGHKSVSWYQQVLGQGPQFIFQYYEKEERGRGNFPDRFSARQFPNYSSELNVNALLLGDSALYLCASSLFFSAGGRGEQFFGPGTRLTVL.